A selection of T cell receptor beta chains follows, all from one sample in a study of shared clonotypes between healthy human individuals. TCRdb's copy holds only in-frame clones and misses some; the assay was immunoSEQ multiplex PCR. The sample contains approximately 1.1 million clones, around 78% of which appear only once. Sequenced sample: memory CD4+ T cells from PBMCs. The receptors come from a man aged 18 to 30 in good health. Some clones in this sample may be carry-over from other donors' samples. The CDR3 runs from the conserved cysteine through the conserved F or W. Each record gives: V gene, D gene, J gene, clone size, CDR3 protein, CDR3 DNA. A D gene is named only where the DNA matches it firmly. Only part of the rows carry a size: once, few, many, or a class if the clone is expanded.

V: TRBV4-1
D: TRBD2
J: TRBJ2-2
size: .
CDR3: CASSQPFTRLSGRLSGELFF
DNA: TGCGCCAGCAGCCAGCCCTTTACCAGGCTTAGCGGGAGATTGTCCGGGGAGCTGTTTTTT

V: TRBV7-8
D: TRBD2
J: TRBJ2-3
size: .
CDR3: CASSPIAGSRADTQYF
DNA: TGTGCCAGCAGCCCCATAGCGGGTAGCCGGGCAGATACGCAGTATTTT

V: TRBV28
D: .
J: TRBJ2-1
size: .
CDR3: CASTDPSGTPPRNEQFF
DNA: TGTGCCAGCACCGATCCCTCCGGGACTCCCCCCCGCAATGAGCAGTTCTTC

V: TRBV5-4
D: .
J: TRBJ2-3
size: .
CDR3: CASSLRGSTDTQYF
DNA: TGTGCCAGCAGCTTGCGCGGGAGCACAGATACGCAGTATTTT

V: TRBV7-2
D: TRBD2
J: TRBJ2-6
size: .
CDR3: CASSLGPPGGGANVLTF
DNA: TGTGCCAGCAGCTTAGGCCCCCCGGGGGGAGGGGCCAACGTCCTGACTTTC

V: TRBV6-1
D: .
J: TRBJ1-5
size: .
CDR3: CASSPNRHQPQHF
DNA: TGTGCCAGCAGTCCGAACAGGCATCAGCCCCAGCATTTT

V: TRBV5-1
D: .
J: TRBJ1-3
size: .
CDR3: CASSLVPSGNTIYF
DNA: TGCGCCAGCAGCTTGGTTCCAAGTGGAAACACCATATATTTT

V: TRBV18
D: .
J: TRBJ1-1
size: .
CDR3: CASSPREGGEAFF
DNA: TGTGCCAGCTCACCACGGGAGGGGGGCGAAGCTTTCTTT

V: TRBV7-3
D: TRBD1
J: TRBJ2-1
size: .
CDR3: CASSATGGLYNEQFF
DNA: TGTGCCAGCAGCGCCACAGGGGGCTTATACAATGAGCAGTTCTTC

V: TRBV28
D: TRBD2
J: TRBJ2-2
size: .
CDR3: CASTGPGLAGGSGELFF
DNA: TGTGCCAGCACTGGGCCGGGACTAGCGGGAGGTTCCGGGGAGCTGTTTTTT

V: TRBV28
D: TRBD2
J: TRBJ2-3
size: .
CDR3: CASRTSGTQYF
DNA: TGTGCCAGCAGGACTAGCGGGACGCAGTATTTT

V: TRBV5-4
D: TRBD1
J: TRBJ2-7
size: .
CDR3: CASSSTGASYEQYF
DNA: TGTGCCAGCAGCTCCACAGGGGCCTCCTACGAGCAGTACTTC

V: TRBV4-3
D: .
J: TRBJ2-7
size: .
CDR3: CASSRIRGYEQYF
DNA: TGCGCCAGCAGCCGCATTAGAGGCTACGAGCAGTACTTC

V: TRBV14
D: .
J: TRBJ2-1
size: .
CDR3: CASSHRFGGSVHNEQFF
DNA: TGTGCCAGCAGCCACAGATTTGGGGGTAGCGTTCACAATGAGCAGTTCTTC

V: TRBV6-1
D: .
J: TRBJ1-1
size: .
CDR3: CASSPQGLNTEAFF
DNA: TGTGCCAGCAGCCCACAGGGCTTGAACACTGAAGCTTTCTTT

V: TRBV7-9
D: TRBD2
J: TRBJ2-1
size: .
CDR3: CASSLIGLADAKQFF
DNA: TGTGCCAGCAGCTTAATAGGGCTAGCGGACGCCAAGCAGTTCTTC

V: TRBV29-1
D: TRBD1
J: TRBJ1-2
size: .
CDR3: CSVARGLYGYTF
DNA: TGCAGCGTTGCCAGGGGGCTGTATGGCTACACCTTC

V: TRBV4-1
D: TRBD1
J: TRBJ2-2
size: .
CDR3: CASSPGTGGGTGELFF
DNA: TGCGCCAGCAGCCCTGGGACAGGGGGCGGGACCGGGGAGCTGTTTTTT

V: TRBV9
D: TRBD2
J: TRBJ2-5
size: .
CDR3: CASSLRGASGIGETQYF
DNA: TGTGCCAGCAGCCTCAGAGGGGCTAGCGGGATCGGGGAGACCCAGTACTTC

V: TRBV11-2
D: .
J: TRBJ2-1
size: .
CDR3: CASSLAGSFFDPLARQFF
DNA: TGTGCCAGCAGCTTAGCGGGGTCCTTTTTCGACCCCTTGGCTCGGCAGTTCTTC

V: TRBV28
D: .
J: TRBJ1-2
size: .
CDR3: CASSLWGARGYTF
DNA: TGTGCCAGCAGTTTATGGGGGGCTCGTGGCTACACCTTC

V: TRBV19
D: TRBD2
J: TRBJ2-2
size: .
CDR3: CASSIRQAGSPRPGELFF
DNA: TGTGCCAGTAGTATCCGTCAAGCGGGGTCGCCCCGACCCGGGGAGCTGTTTTTT

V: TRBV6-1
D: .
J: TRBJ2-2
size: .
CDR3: CASSLTGELFF
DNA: TGTGCCAGCAGCCTAACCGGGGAGCTGTTTTTT

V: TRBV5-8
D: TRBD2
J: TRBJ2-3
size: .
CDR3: CASREGLAGGSADTQYF
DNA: TGTGCCAGCAGGGAGGGACTAGCGGGAGGGTCCGCAGATACGCAGTATTTT

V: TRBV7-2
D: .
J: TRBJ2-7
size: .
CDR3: CASSFEALGGREQYF
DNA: TGTGCCAGCAGCTTTGAGGCATTGGGTGGGAGAGAGCAGTACTTC

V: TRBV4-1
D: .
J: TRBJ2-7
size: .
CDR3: CASSQESTRTYEQYF
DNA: TGCGCCAGCAGCCAAGAATCGACCCGAACCTACGAGCAGTACTTC

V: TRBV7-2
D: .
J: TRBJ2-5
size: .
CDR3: CASSPSQETQYF
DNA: TGTGCCAGCAGCCCATCTCAAGAGACCCAGTACTTC

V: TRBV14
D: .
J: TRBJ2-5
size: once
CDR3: CASSQDRDLWALETQYF
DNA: TGTGCCAGCAGCCAAGATCGTGACCTTTGGGCTCTGGAGACCCAGTACTTC

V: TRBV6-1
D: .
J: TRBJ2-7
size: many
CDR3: CASTGTLSINEQYF
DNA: TGTGCCAGCACCGGGACACTCTCTATTAACGAGCAGTACTTC

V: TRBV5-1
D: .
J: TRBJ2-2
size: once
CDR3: CASSLSGQSNTGELFF
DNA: TGCGCCAGCAGCTTGAGCGGCCAGTCGAACACCGGGGAGCTGTTTTTT

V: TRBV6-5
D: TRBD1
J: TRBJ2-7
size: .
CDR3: CASLEQGVFYEQYF
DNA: TGTGCCAGCCTCGAACAGGGGGTGTTCTACGAGCAGTACTTC

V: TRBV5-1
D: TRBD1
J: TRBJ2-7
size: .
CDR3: CASSQHGTDPYEQYF
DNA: TGCGCCAGCAGCCAACACGGGACAGACCCCTACGAGCAGTACTTC

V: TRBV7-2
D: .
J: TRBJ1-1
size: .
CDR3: CASSLASTNTEAFF
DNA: TGTGCCAGCAGCTTAGCGAGCACGAACACTGAAGCTTTCTTT

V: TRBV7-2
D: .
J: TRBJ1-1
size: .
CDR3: CASSLVAGVSGAAFF
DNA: TGTGCCAGCAGCTTAGTAGCAGGGGTCAGCGGAGCAGCTTTCTTT

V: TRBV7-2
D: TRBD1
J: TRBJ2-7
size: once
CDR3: CASSTDWTGGYEQYF
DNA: TGTGCCAGCAGCACCGACTGGACAGGGGGCTACGAGCAGTACTTC

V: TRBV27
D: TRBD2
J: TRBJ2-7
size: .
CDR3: CASAERGSYEQYF
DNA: TGTGCCAGCGCCGAGCGGGGGTCCTACGAGCAGTACTTC

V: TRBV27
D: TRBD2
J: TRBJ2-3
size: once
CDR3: CASSKGTSLSPYTQYF
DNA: TGTGCCAGCAGTAAAGGGACTAGCCTGTCGCCCTATACGCAGTATTTT

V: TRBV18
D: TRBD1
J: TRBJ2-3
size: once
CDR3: CASSPEQGKDTQYF
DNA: TGTGCCAGCTCACCGGAACAGGGGAAGGATACGCAGTATTTT

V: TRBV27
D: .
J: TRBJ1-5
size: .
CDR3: CASSYGGTTGNQPQHF
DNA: TGTGCCAGCAGCTATGGCGGGACAACGGGCAATCAGCCCCAGCATTTT

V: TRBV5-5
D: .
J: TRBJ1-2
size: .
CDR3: CASTSDIGYTF
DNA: TGTGCCAGCACCTCGGACATCGGCTACACCTTC

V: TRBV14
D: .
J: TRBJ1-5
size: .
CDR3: CASSPTGGDQPQHF
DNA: TGTGCCAGCAGCCCCACTGGAGGGGATCAGCCCCAGCATTTT

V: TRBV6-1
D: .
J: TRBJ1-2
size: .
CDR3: CASQSRDYGYTF
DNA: TGTGCCAGCCAAAGCCGGGACTATGGCTACACCTTC

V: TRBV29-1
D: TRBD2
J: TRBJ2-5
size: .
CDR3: CSADTRGGETQYF
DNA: TGCAGCGCGGATACTCGGGGGGGAGAGACCCAGTACTTC

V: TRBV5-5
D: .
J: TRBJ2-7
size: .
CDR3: CASSLSQGSSYEQYF
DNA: TGTGCCAGCAGCTTAAGTCAGGGGAGCTCCTACGAGCAGTACTTC

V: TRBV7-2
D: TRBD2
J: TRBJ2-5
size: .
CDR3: CASSLVGLGETQYF
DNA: TGTGCCAGCAGCTTAGTGGGACTAGGAGAGACCCAGTACTTC

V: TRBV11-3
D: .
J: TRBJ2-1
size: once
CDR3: CASSRGSAWNQNEQFF
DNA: TGTGCCAGCAGCCGGGGCTCGGCCTGGAATCAAAATGAGCAGTTCTTC

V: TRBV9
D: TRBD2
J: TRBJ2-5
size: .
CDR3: CASSARLARGGETQYF
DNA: TGTGCCAGCAGCGCCAGACTAGCGAGGGGTGGGGAGACCCAGTACTTC

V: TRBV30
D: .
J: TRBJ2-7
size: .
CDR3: CAWNRDRSYEQYF
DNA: TGTGCCTGGAACCGGGACCGCAGCTACGAGCAGTACTTC

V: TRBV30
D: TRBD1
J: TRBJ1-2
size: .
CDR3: CAWSTRQGGDYGYTF
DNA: TGTGCCTGGAGTACCCGACAGGGGGGAGACTATGGCTACACCTTC

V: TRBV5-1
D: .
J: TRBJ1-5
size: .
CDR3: CASSLGTGFQPQHF
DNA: TGCGCCAGCAGCTTGGGTACAGGGTTTCAGCCCCAGCATTTT

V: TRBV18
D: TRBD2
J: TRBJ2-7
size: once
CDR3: CASSPGLAIYEQYF
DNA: TGTGCCAGCTCACCGGGACTAGCGATCTACGAGCAGTACTTC

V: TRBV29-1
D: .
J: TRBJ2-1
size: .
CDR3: CSVVFYNEQFF
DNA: TGCAGCGTTGTCTTTTACAATGAGCAGTTCTTC

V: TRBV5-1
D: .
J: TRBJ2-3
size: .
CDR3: CASSYSMGADTQYF
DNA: TGCGCCAGCAGCTATTCCATGGGCGCAGATACGCAGTATTTT

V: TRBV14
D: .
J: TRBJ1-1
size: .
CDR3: CASSQGSRVNTEAFF
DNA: TGTGCCAGCAGCCAAGGAAGTCGGGTGAACACTGAAGCTTTCTTT